This TCR beta chain was sequenced during a study of blood T cells in healthy people across ages. Study-wide points: A roughly linear fall in TCR beta diversity per million T cells was seen with increasing age.

On this clonotype: The antigen remains unidentified.

Through a sample-barcoded 5' primer and a J-beta primer mix, a second PCR was run for about 7 to 12 cycles. Each cDNA molecule, via a template-switch adaptor with 12 random nucleotides, was tagged. Using its own MiXCR run on the 5' RACE reads, TCRdb lists one record per CDR3 protein. The table shows some 1.8 million distinct CDR3 sequences, with about two fifths occurring only once. CDR1 is SNHLY and CDR2 is FYNNEI in the germline V gene. This CDR3 is 17 amino acids long. Trimming took 6 bases from V and 9 from J; bases not matched to a gene: 19. Researchers isolated at least 7 million PBMCs per sample.

Sequencing was performed on blood. The chain has TRBV2 and TRBJ2-1, with 8 nucleotides matching TRBD2. The TCR originated in a human donor in good health. The DNA of the CDR3 is TGTGCCAGCAGCCCCGGGGGGGGCTCTGGTTCCGATGGTGAGCAGTTCTTC. Its translation: CASSPGGGSGSDGEQFF.